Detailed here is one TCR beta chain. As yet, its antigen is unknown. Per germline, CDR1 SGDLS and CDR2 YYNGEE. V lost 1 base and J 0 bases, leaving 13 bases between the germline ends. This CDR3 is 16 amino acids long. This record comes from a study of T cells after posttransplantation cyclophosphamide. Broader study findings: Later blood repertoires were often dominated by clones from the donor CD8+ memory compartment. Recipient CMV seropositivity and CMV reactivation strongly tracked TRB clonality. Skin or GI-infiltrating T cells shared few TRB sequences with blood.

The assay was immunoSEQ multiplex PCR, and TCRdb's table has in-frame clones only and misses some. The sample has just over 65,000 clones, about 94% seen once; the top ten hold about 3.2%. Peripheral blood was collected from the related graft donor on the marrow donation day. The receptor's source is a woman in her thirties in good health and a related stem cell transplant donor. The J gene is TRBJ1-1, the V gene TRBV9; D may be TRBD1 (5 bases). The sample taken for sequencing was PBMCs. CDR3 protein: CASSVLNGHMNTEAFF. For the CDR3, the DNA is TGTGCCAGCAGCGTACTCAACGGACATATGAACACTGAAGCTTTCTTT.